The next 30 T cell receptor beta chains were all read from a single sample in a study of T-cell reconstitution after alpha-beta-depleted transplantation in children. Construction of the TCRbeta library involved unique molecular identifiers. Via MiXCR, TCRdb re-called the PCR reads, giving one row per CDR3 protein. The table lists under 450,000 distinct CDR3 sequences, 15% to 20% of them singletons. This sample comprised PBMCs, mostly from graft donor cells, obtained 360 days after TCRalphabeta/CD19-depleted stem cell transplant. These receptors all come from a boy under two years old who had a stem cell transplant for Wiskott-Aldrich syndrome, so the T cells may come from the graft donor.

This clonotype was counted between two and nine times. This chain uses TRBV7-8 with TRBJ2-3; no firm D call. V gave up 4 bases and J gave up 0 bases, with 17 bases separating them. This CDR3 has 17 residues. Germline values: CDR1 SGHVS, CDR2 FQNEAQ. This CDR3 is CASSSAKVIGSTDTQYF. The CDR3 bases are TGTGCCAGCAGCTCAGCCAAGGTCATCGGGAGCACAGATACGCAGTATTTT.

The chain combines TRBV19 with TRBJ1-2; D gene unclear. Trimming cost V 5 bases and J 6 bases, with 7 bases left between them. Germline CDR1 is LNHDA and CDR2 is SQIVND (reference sequence). The CDR3 is 11 residues long. CDR3 residues: CASSGRHGYTF. DNA for the CDR3: TGTGCCAGTAGTGGACGTCATGGCTACACCTTC.

The chain carries TRBV24-1 and TRBJ2-7; the D gene is possibly TRBD1 (5 bases). CDR3 length equals 18 residues. V shed 3 bases and J shed 3 bases, with 23 bases lying between them. The germline V gene encodes CDR1 KGHDR and CDR2 SFDVKD. In DNA, the CDR3 is TGTGCCACCAGTGATCCCAAAGCCGATCTACTTAGGGGCTACGAGCAGTACTTC. Amino acid sequence: CATSDPKADLLRGYEQYF.

In this sample, this clonotype turned up a few times. The chain recombines TRBV19 with TRBJ2-1; D may match TRBD1 or TRBD2 (5 bases each). Looked up from germline, CDR1 is LNHDA and CDR2 is SQIVND (reference sequence). This CDR3 has 15 residues. Trimming took 8 bases from V and 0 from J, leaving 14 bases between them. The CDR3 region has the DNA TGTGCCAGTTCGGACACTAGGGGCTCCTACAATGAGCAGTTCTTC. Residues: CASSDTRGSYNEQFF.

This clonotype was seen repeatedly, ten times or more. The chain carries TRBV6-5 and TRBJ1-4, with TRBD1 matching 10 bases. The V gene's germline CDR1 is MNHEY and CDR2 SVGAGI. V shed 5 bases, J shed 7 bases, and the junction held 4 bases outside the gene matches. The CDR3 consists of 14 residues. The CDR3 nucleotides are TGTGCCAGCAGTCAGACAGGGGGCGTTGAAAAACTGTTTTTT. Encoded protein: CASSQTGGVEKLFF.

This rearrangement joins TRBV5-1 to TRBJ2-3; D gene unclear. Germline loops: CDR1 SGHRS, CDR2 YFSETQ. Trimming took 5 bases from V and 3 from J, leaving 16 bases between them. The CDR3 has 15 amino acids. The CDR3 sequence: CASSFVPYSTDTQYF. The CDR3 nucleotides are TGCGCCAGCAGTTTTGTCCCTTACAGTACAGATACGCAGTATTTT.

This sequence joins TRBV6-6 and TRBJ2-5, with D maybe TRBD1 (7 bases). This CDR3 spans 13 amino acids. Trimming took off 6 bases at V and 3 bases at J, with 11 bases between the two ends. Germline V lookup: CDR1 MNHNY, CDR2 SVGAGI (reference sequence). In nucleotides, the CDR3 is TGTGCCAGCAGCGGCGGGACAGAAGAGACCCAGTACTTC. Amino acids: CASSGGTEETQYF.

The rearrangement joins TRBV27 to TRBJ2-7; D not resolved. Germline V lookup: CDR1 MNHEY, CDR2 SMNVEV (reference sequence). The CDR3 runs 14 residues. V was clipped by 2 bases and J by 5 bases, with 13 bases between them. CDR3 sequence reads: CASSLGVAGNEQYF. The CDR3 DNA follows: TGTGCCAGCAGTTTAGGGGTGGCTGGGAACGAGCAGTACTTC.

This clonotype was picked up a small number of times. The rearrangement uses TRBV29-1 and TRBJ2-5; 11 nucleotides align to TRBD1. The CDR3 is 16 residues long. After removal of 7 bases from V and 4 bases from J, the junction contained 14 bases not matched to a gene. Per germline, CDR1 SQVTM and CDR2 ANQGSEA. The CDR3 DNA reads TGCAGCGATATATACTTCGGACAGGGGGCCCGAGAGACCCAGTACTTC. Translating gives CSDIYFGQGARETQYF.

V usage is TRBV27 and J usage is TRBJ2-1, with D maybe TRBD2 (6 bases). Trimming removed 5 bases at V and 8 bases at J, with 19 bases between. The CDR3 is made up of 15 amino acids. Germline V gene sequence: CDR1 MNHEY, CDR2 SMNVEV (reference sequence). CDR3 DNA sequence: TGTGCCAGCAGTACAAGGGCTGCGGGGTGGGATGAGCAGTTCTTC. It specifies CASSTRAAGWDEQFF.

This sequence joins TRBV19 and TRBJ2-2; the D call may be TRBD1 or TRBD2 (5 bases each). Germline lookup yields CDR1 LNHDA and CDR2 SQIVND (reference sequence). V was trimmed by 7 bases and J by 4 bases, leaving 13 bases between them. This CDR3 spans 14 amino acids. CDR3 DNA sequence: TGTGCCAGTAATACGGGGCGAGTCACCGGGGAGCTGTTTTTT. It is translated as CASNTGRVTGELFF.

V usage is TRBV5-1 and J usage is TRBJ2-3, with no clear D. Germline-derived CDR1 and CDR2 are SGHRS and YFSETQ. V gave up 5 bases and J gave up 4 bases, with 14 bases separating them. The CDR3 extends over 14 amino acids. The CDR3 loop is CASRGFTVADTQYF. The CDR3 DNA is TGCGCCAGCAGGGGGTTTACGGTGGCAGATACGCAGTATTTT.

This clonotype was counted between two and nine times. The chain employs TRBV20-1 and TRBJ2-3; 15 nucleotides match TRBD2. From germline, CDR1 is DFQATT and CDR2 SNEGSKA (reference sequence). Trimming at V came to 4 bases and at J to 5 bases, leaving 10 bases not matched to a gene. The CDR3 covers 17 residues. The CDR3 sequence: CSATDPSGLAGGDTQYF. The CDR3, as DNA: TGCAGTGCTACAGACCCCTCGGGACTAGCGGGAGGAGATACGCAGTATTTT.

This clonotype was observed a handful of times. This chain links TRBV20-1 with TRBJ2-3; 8 positions agree with TRBD2. The length of the CDR3 is 16 residues. The germline V gene has CDR1 DFQATT and CDR2 SNEGSKA (reference sequence). V lost 0 bases, J lost 4 bases, and 9 bases stayed unmatched. CDR3 sequence (DNA): TGCAGTGCTAGAGATCTTACGGGAGGGAAACCAGATACGCAGTATTTT. It is translated as CSARDLTGGKPDTQYF.

This clonotype was counted between two and nine times. The chain links TRBV5-4 to TRBJ1-2, with unresolved D. Trimming stripped 0 bases from V and 1 base from J, with 10 bases between. The CDR3 runs to 15 residues. Germline CDR1 is SGHNT and CDR2 is YYREEE (reference sequence). The CDR3 DNA is TGTGCCAGCAGCTTGGTGGAGAGGATTAACTATGGCTACACCTTC. Its protein is CASSLVERINYGYTF.

The rearrangement links TRBV12-3 or TRBV12-4 to TRBJ1-4; D might be TRBD1 (5 bases). The CDR3 runs to 13 residues. The V end was cut by 6 bases, the J end by 7 bases, with 12 bases between. The DNA for the CDR3 is TGTGCCAGCAGACGGGGGAACAGTGAAAAACTGTTTTTT. This sequence encodes CASRRGNSEKLFF.

The rearrangement joins TRBV7-9 to TRBJ2-3; TRBD2 matches at 10 bases. The CDR3 is 17 amino acids. The V segment lost 4 bases and the J segment 6 bases; nucleotides outside the gene matches: 13. The germline V gene encodes CDR1 SEHNR and CDR2 FQNEAQ (reference sequence). The CDR3 protein is CASSSRGTSVPRDTQYF. The CDR3 DNA reads as TGTGCCAGCAGCTCGAGGGGGACTAGCGTCCCAAGGGATACGCAGTATTTT.

This clonotype was found a few times. V is TRBV11-3 and J is TRBJ2-7, with 7 bases fitting TRBD1. Germline-derived CDR1 and CDR2 are SGHNT and YENEEA. The CDR3 has 14 amino acids. Germline trimming cut 3 bases from V and 3 bases from J; bases unmatched to any gene: 5. The CDR3 loop reads CASSLRGLIYEQYF. The CDR3 DNA is TGTGCCAGCAGCTTGAGGGGGCTAATCTACGAGCAGTACTTC.

This chain uses TRBV5-1 with TRBJ2-7; the D is unclear. Germline V gene data show CDR1 as SGHRS and CDR2 as YFSETQ. V lost 0 bases to trimming and J lost 3 bases, with 10 bases between them. The CDR3 is 14 residues long. The CDR3 DNA follows: TGCGCCAGCAGCTTGGCCGTGGGCGACTACGAGCAGTACTTC. Translation gives CASSLAVGDYEQYF. Full variable domain (outside the CDR3, taken from reference TRBV5-1 and TRBJ2-7): KAGVTQTPRYLIKTRGQQVTLSCSPISGHRSVSWYQQTPGQGLQFLFEYFSETQRNKGNFPGRFSGRQFSNSRSEMNVSTLELGDSALYLCASSLAVGDYEQYFGPGTRLTVT.

The V call is TRBV12-3 or TRBV12-4, the J call TRBJ2-1, with TRBD1 identical over 7 bases. CDR3 length: 14 amino acids. Trimming took 5 bases from V and 7 from J; bases not matched to a gene: 8. The CDR3 DNA is TGTGCCAGCAGTCGAGACAGGGTTAGAAATGAGCAGTTCTTC. This codes for CASSRDRVRNEQFF.

This clonotype came up a few times. V and J are TRBV2 and TRBJ2-7, with 12 bases lining up with TRBD2. The CDR3 is made up of 15 amino acids. Trimming cost V 3 bases and J 7 bases; bases outside gene matches: 7. Germline CDR1 reads SNHLY; CDR2 reads FYNNEI. CDR3 amino acids: CASSDPLAGGREQYF. The CDR3 DNA reads as TGTGCCAGCAGTGACCCTCTAGCGGGGGGGCGTGAGCAGTACTTC.

This chain joins TRBV25-1 and TRBJ2-7; D is undetermined. The CDR3 spans 13 residues. V was shortened by 3 bases and J by 3 bases, with 9 bases between the two germline ends. Per germline, CDR1 MGHDK and CDR2 SYGVNS. CDR3 nucleotides: TGTGCCAGCAGTGACCAGGCCCGCTACGAGCAGTACTTC. It yields the protein CASSDQARYEQYF.

This clonotype was seen only a few times. This chain links TRBV24-1 with TRBJ2-7, with a tentative D call TRBD1 (5 bases). From germline, CDR1 is KGHDR and CDR2 SFDVKD. Trimming shortened V by 6 bases and J by 6 bases, and 14 bases separated the two germline ends. CDR3 length: 13 amino acids. The CDR3 reads CATSLDNAGEQYF. The CDR3 nucleotides read TGTGCCACCAGTCTGGACAATGCTGGCGAGCAGTACTTC.

J is TRBJ2-5 and V is TRBV7-2; possibly TRBD2 for D (6 bases). The ends were cut back, 5 bases at V and 6 bases at J, with 13 bases in the middle. This CDR3 has 13 amino acids. Germline CDR1 and CDR2: SGHTA and FQGNSA. Here the CDR3 reads CASSAWDSKTQYF. CDR3 DNA sequence: TGTGCCAGCAGCGCCTGGGACTCCAAGACCCAGTACTTC.

Only a few counts were recorded for this clonotype. The chain joins TRBV11-3 to TRBJ2-3, with TRBD2 matching over 8 bases. Germline V gives CDR1 SGHNT, CDR2 YENEEA. This CDR3 contains 16 residues. Trimming removed 5 bases from V and 2 bases from J; junction bases left unmatched: 9. This CDR3 reads CASSPPTGGPTDTQYF. The CDR3 nucleotides are TGTGCCAGCAGCCCTCCTACGGGAGGGCCCACAGATACGCAGTATTTT.

The J gene is TRBJ2-5, the V gene TRBV20-1, with TRBD2 matching 9 bases. This CDR3 is 17 amino acids long. The trim removed 4 bases at V and 0 bases at J, leaving 12 bases unmatched. The germline CDR1 and CDR2 sequences are DFQATT and SNEGSKA (reference sequence). DNA of the CDR3: TGCAGTGCTATCAATCATGAAGCGGGGGGCAACCAAGAGACCCAGTACTTC. Translating it yields CSAINHEAGGNQETQYF.

This clonotype has more than one count but fewer than ten. V is TRBV2 and J is TRBJ2-3; D is unresolved. The germline V gene encodes CDR1 SNHLY and CDR2 FYNNEI. V was shortened by 2 bases and J by 2 bases, with 5 bases between the two germline ends. This CDR3 spans 13 amino acids. In DNA form, the CDR3 reads TGTGCCAGCAGTGAACCGTTCACAGATACGCAGTATTTT. Residues: CASSEPFTDTQYF.

This clonotype was seen a handful of times. This may be a read error: a much more frequent sequence differs by one nucleotide. V is TRBV7-9 and J is TRBJ2-1; D uncertain. Germline lookup yields CDR1 SEHNR and CDR2 FQNEAQ (reference sequence). The CDR3 sequence is 11 residues long. Trimming removed 3 bases from V and 6 bases from J, with 3 bases in between. Written as DNA, the CDR3 is TGTGCCAGCAGCTTTATCAATGAGCAGTTCTTC. Translation gives CASSFINEQFF.

The gene calls are TRBV5-1 and TRBJ1-3; D uncertain. The CDR3 is made up of 15 amino acids. V lost 2 bases and J 6 bases, leaving 15 bases between the germline ends. The germline gives CDR1 SGHRS, CDR2 YFSETQ. The CDR3 sequence is CASSLDSGWENTIYF. The CDR3 coding sequence is TGCGCCAGCAGCTTAGATTCGGGTTGGGAAAACACCATATATTTT.

The chain employs TRBV5-1 and TRBJ2-1; D not certain. Trimming took 0 bases from V and 0 from J, leaving 10 bases between them. This CDR3 region has 16 residues. The germline gives CDR1 SGHRS, CDR2 YFSETQ. CDR3 sequence reads: CASSLDGAGSYNEQFF. CDR3 DNA sequence: TGCGCCAGCAGCTTGGACGGAGCAGGCTCCTACAATGAGCAGTTCTTC.